This T cell receptor beta chain emerged from a study of T cell repertoires in cytomegalovirus infection. The overall study: Both CMV infection and a matching HLA type were indicated by public TCR beta signatures.

Each CDR3 protein gets one entry after TCRdb re-called the reads with MiXCR. The data show around 450,000 distinct CDR3 sequences, over 9% seen once. This clonotype was detected only a few times. What it binds is unknown. General study results and limits: Cumulated frequencies of public TCR beta families served to identify carriers of CMV plus the relevant HLA. Dominant in the ex vivo response were TCR beta clonotypes restricted by HLA-C and specific for CMV.

With 5 bases clipped from V and 4 bases from J, the junction kept 3 bases outside the gene matches. This CDR3 region has 14 residues. The rearrangement uses TRBV12-3 or TRBV12-4 and TRBJ1-3, with 9 bases lining up with TRBD1. Sequencing was carried out using PBMCs. The TCR sequence derives from a human donor in good health (CMV status not recorded). Some clones in this sample may be carry-over from other donors' samples. Written as DNA, the CDR3 is TGTGCCAGCAGTACCGGGACAGGGGGAAACACCATATATTTT. It is translated as CASSTGTGGNTIYF.